This T cell receptor (beta chain) appears in the sequencing data of a study of shared clonotypes between healthy human individuals. Study outcomes and limitations: A reduction in generation probabilities was seen for non-shared clonotypes relative to those shared by all four donors. Genetic and exposure-history diversity was limited by the small donor number.

As for this clone: Its antigen remains unidentified. The same CDR3 also results from other DNA sequences found in this sample.

It was around 180 ng DNA, 25,000 to 35,000 T cell genomes, that sorted-subset replicate PCRs used. Method: immunoSEQ multiplex PCR; TCRdb's copy keeps in-frame clones and lacks some. The data hold some 630,000 clones, with around 96% observed a single time. CDR3 length: 13 amino acids. J was trimmed by 5 bases and V by 6 bases; bases with no gene match: 6. The germline CDR1 and CDR2 sequences are MNHEY and SMNVEV (reference sequence). In the naive CD8 group, cells lacked CD45RO and were positively selected for CCR7, so terminally differentiated effector memory CD45RA+ cells were left out. The sequence was obtained from a woman aged 25 to 45 in good health. This sequence joins TRBV27 and TRBJ2-7; 8 bases align to TRBD1. Sequenced sample: naive CD8+ T cells sorted from blood. The DNA for the CDR3 is TGTGCCAGCAGACCCGGGACAGGCCACGAGCAGTACTTC. Its translation: CASRPGTGHEQYF.